This TCR beta chain emerged from a study of lymphopenia after photon versus proton radiotherapy. Study conclusions and caveats: Proton therapy kept repertoires fairly stable, unlike photons, which gained effector/memory cells. In patients who died, overall survival fell as post-nadir TCR diversity dropped more.

CDR1 SGHTA and CDR2 FQGNSA come from the germline V gene. The CDR3 consists of 12 residues. V lost 2 bases, J lost 10 bases, and 12 bases lay in between. The table came from immunoSEQ multiplex PCR; TCRdb's copy has only in-frame clones and leaves some out. The sample holds 39,000 or so clones; about 94% are singletons and the top ten take 12% to 15%. Points on this clone: Its antigen is still unknown.

The sequences come from peripheral blood, collected from a patient treated with photon-based radiotherapy. The sequence came from a man in his fifties or sixties with cholangiocarcinoma. This chain links TRBV7-2 with TRBJ2-7; no clear D. In DNA form, the CDR3 reads TGTGCCAGCAGCTTACCCCAGCTCCCCCAGTACTTC. It codes for CASSLPQLPQYF.